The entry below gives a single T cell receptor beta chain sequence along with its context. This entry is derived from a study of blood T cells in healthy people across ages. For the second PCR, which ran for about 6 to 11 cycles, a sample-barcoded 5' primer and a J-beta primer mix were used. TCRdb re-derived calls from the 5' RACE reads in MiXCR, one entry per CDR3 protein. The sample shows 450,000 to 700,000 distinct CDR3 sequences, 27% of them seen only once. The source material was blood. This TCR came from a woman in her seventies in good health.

Written as DNA, the CDR3 is TGTGCCAGCAGCCCTGACCCGGCTAGCGGCAACAATGAGCAGTTCTTC. It yields the protein CASSPDPASGNNEQFF. This chain links TRBV4-2 with TRBJ2-5, with 7 bases aligning to TRBD2. TRBJ2-1 explains the end of the DNA better; the J call may be wrong. The CDR3 loop spans 16 amino acids. Germline loops: CDR1 LGHNA, CDR2 YNFKEQ.